Included here is one T cell receptor beta chain sequence, with context. Its antigen is undetermined. This entry belongs to a study of a mutant IDH1 vaccine in newly diagnosed glioma. Study-level information: Before enrollment, the patients had been treated with radiotherapy alone, temozolomide alone, or both together. Most of them had received both.

Here immunoSEQ multiplex PCR was the method, and the copy in TCRdb shows in-frame clones only, minus some. The sample has 98,000 or so clones; roughly 89% are singletons. Study observations and caveats: Patients showed vaccine-induced immune responses at a rate of about 93%.

Sample time point: baseline, week 1 (first vaccination visit). The treatment is: pre-vaccination baseline after standard-of-care therapy. Sequenced here: PBMCs, sampled from a glioma patient treated with radiotherapy, temozolomide or both. This TCR came from a woman in her forties or fifties with glioma.

This CDR3 reads CASRRDYNSPLHF. DNA of the CDR3: TGTGCCAGCAGGAGGGATTATAATTCACCCCTCCACTTT. The chain couples TRBV6-5 to TRBJ1-6; D ambiguous. V gave up 6 bases and J gave up 4 bases, with 7 bases separating them. The CDR3 sequence is 13 residues long. Germline lookup yields CDR1 MNHEY and CDR2 SVGAGI.